Listed here are 2 T cell receptor beta chains from one sample, sequenced in a study of blood T cell repertoires in COVID-19. The protocol was immunoSEQ multiplex PCR, while the TCRdb copy is restricted to in-frame clones and leaves out a portion. The sample includes about 200,000 clones, about 91% of them seen just once. Sequencing input: peripheral blood. These receptors were collected from a young man with acute or convalescent COVID-19.

V and J are TRBV3-1 (or the pseudogene TRBV3-2) and TRBJ2-1; 9 nucleotides align to TRBD2. The ends lost 2 bases at V and 2 bases at J; junction bases unmatched: 4. This CDR3 has 16 residues. Germline V gene lookup returns CDR1 LGHDT and CDR2 YNNKEL (reference sequence). DNA for the CDR3: TGTGCCAGCAGCCAACTAGCGGGATTTGCCTACAATGAGCAGTTCTTC. This sequence encodes CASSQLAGFAYNEQFF.

The table lists this clone with a count of one. The V and J genes are TRBV10-2 and TRBJ2-3; D unresolved. Deletions cut 5 bases from V and 0 bases from J, with 3 bases between. Germline V gene data show CDR1 as WSHSY and CDR2 as SAAADI. This CDR3 spans 12 amino acids. In DNA, the CDR3 is TGCGCCAGCAGTCCGAGCACAGATACGCAGTATTTT. Protein sequence: CASSPSTDTQYF.